The clone carrying this TCR beta chain was picked up a small number of times. The target antigen is unknown. The data were obtained in a study of T cell repertoires in cytomegalovirus infection. General study points: HLA-C-restricted CMV-specific TCR beta clonotypes were dominant in the ex vivo response.

The CDR3 is 16 amino acids. Looked up from germline, CDR1 is MNHGY and CDR2 is SAAAGT. V lost 2 bases and J lost 3; bases outside the gene matches: 7. From the reads, TCRdb called clonotypes with MiXCR, one entry per CDR3 protein. The data show about 70,000 distinct CDR3 sequences, approximately 22% seen once. This clonotype originated in a human donor in good health (CMV status not recorded). Some clones in this sample may be carry-over from other donors' samples. The V gene is TRBV6-8, the J gene TRBJ2-7, with 10 bases identical to TRBD1. The sequencing here drew on CD8+ T cells from cultured PBMCs, taken from culture after CMV antigen stimulation. The CDR3 protein is CASSYLGQGISYEQYF. The DNA of the CDR3 is TGTGCCAGCAGTTACCTGGGACAGGGGATTAGCTACGAGCAGTACTTC.